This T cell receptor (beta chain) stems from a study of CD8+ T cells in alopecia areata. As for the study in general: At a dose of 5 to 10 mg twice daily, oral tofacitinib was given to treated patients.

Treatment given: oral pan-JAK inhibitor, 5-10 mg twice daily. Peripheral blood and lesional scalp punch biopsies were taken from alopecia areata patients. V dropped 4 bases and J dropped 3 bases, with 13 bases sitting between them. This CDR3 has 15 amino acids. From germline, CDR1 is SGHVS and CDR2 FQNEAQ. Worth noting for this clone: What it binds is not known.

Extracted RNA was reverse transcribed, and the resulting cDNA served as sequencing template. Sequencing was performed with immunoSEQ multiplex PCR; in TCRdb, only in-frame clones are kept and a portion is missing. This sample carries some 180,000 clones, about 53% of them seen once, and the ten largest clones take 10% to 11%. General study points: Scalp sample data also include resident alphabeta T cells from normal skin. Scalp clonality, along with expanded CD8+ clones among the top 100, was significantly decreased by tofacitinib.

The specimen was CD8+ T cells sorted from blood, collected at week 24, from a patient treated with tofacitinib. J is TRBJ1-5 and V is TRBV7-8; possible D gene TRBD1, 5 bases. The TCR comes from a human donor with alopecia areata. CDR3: CASSSLRGLNQPQHF. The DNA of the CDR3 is TGTGCCAGCAGCTCCCTCCGGGGCCTCAATCAGCCCCAGCATTTT.